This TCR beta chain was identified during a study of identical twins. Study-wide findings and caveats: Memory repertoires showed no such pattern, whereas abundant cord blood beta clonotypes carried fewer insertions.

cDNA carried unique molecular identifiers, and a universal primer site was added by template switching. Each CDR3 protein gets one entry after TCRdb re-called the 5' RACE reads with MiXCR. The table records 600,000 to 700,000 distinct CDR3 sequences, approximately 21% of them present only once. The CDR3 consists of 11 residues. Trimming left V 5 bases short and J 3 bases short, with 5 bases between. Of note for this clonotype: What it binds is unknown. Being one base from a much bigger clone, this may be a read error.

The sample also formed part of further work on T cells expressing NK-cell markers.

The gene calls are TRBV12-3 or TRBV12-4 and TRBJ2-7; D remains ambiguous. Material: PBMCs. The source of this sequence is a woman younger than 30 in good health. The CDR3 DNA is TGTGCCAGCAGTCACTACTACGAGCAGTACTTC. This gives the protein CASSHYYEQYF.